The 18 T cell receptor beta chains reported below all come from one sample, sequenced in a study of Graves' ophthalmopathy and Graves' hyperthyroidism. CDR3 regions of TCR beta were amplified from RNA transcripts. HTBI-primed RT-PCR formed the first round, and a multiplex PCR formed the second. Each CDR3 protein is one row after TCRdb ran MiXCR on the multiplex PCR reads. The table shows around 660,000 distinct CDR3 sequences, with roughly 41% occurring only once. The sequencing input was peripheral blood. These receptors all stem from an adult man with Graves' ophthalmopathy.

In its sample, this clonotype was seen many times. The V gene is TRBV7-9, the J gene TRBJ1-2; no reliable D call. CDR1 SEHNR and CDR2 FQNEAQ come from the germline V gene (reference sequence). The V gene lost 6 bases and the J gene lost 6 bases, with 14 bases spanning the gap. This CDR3 region has 13 residues. CDR3 protein: CASSRPGLDGYTF. CDR3 bases: TGTGCCAGCAGTCGCCCGGGGTTGGATGGCTACACCTTC. Full variable domain (rest looked up from reference TRBV7-9 and TRBJ1-2): DTGVSQNPRHKITKRGQNVTFRCDPISEHNRLYWYRQTLGQGPEFLTYFQNEAQLEKSRLLSDRFSAERPKGSFSTLEIQRTEQGDSAMYLCASSRPGLDGYTFGSGTRLTVV.

V and J are TRBV12-3 or TRBV12-4 and TRBJ2-7, with 8 bases that match TRBD1. This CDR3 has 15 residues. The trim removed 5 bases at V and 7 bases at J, leaving 13 bases unmatched. Here the CDR3 DNA reads TGTGCCAGCAGTGCCCCGGACAGGGATTTCGGAGAGCAGTACTTC. It translates to CASSAPDRDFGEQYF.

The J gene is TRBJ2-7, the V gene TRBV6-5; 9 nucleotides agree with TRBD2. CDR3 size: 14 residues. Germline lookup yields CDR1 MNHEY and CDR2 SVGAGI. After removal of 7 bases from V and 3 bases from J, the junction contained 7 bases not matched to a gene. CDR3 DNA: TGTGCCAGCACCGATAGCGGGAGTCGCTACGAGCAGTACTTC. Encoded protein: CASTDSGSRYEQYF.

This clonotype turned up a few times. The CDR3: CASSPMDSPAFF. The DNA for the CDR3 is TGTGCCAGCAGCCCGATGGACAGCCCGGCTTTCTTT. The chain has TRBV5-5 and TRBJ1-1, with TRBD1 as a possible D gene (6 bases). Germline CDR1 SGHKS, CDR2 YYEKEE (reference sequence). Trimming stripped 4 bases from V and 11 bases from J, with 15 bases between. CDR3 length equals 12 residues.

As to this clonotype: Given a much more abundant clone one base away, this may be a read error. The CDR3: CSVGGHNYEQYF. Written as DNA, the CDR3 is TGCAGCGTTGGGGGGCACAACTACGAGCAGTACTTC. The gene calls are TRBV29-1 and TRBJ2-7; perhaps TRBD1 as D (6 bases). The V end lost 4 bases, the J end lost 3 bases, and 10 bases lay between the germline ends. The germline gives CDR1 SQVTM, CDR2 ANQGSEA. The CDR3 is 12 amino acids.

A note on this clonotype: This may be a read error, as it is one base from a much larger clone. The CDR3 DNA reads TGTGTCAGCAGCCGGAACGGGATGAACACTGAAGCTTTCTTT. It translates to CVSSRNGMNTEAFF. The chain links TRBV5-1 to TRBJ1-1; D remains unclear. The CDR3 covers 14 residues. Germline-derived CDR1 and CDR2 are SGHRS and YFSETQ.

The chain joins TRBV14 to TRBJ1-1; D call uncertain. The CDR3 loop spans 15 amino acids. The V end lost 8 bases, the J end lost 4 bases, and 20 bases lay between the germline ends. From germline, CDR1 is SGHDN and CDR2 FVKESK. In nucleotides, the CDR3 is TGTGCCAGCTCACCACCGGTTTCGAGGACCACTGAAGCTTTCTTT. This encodes CASSPPVSRTTEAFF.

The sample holds many counts of this clonotype. The rearrangement links TRBV15 to TRBJ1-2, with D unclear. The V gene lost 0 bases and the J gene lost 7 bases, with 15 bases spanning the gap. The V gene's germline CDR1 is LNHNV and CDR2 YYDKDF (reference sequence). The length of the CDR3 is 15 residues. This chain's CDR3 is CATSRDLAGNSGYTF. In DNA, the CDR3 is TGTGCCACCAGCAGAGATTTAGCGGGGAATAGTGGCTACACCTTC.

This clonotype appeared many times. The rearrangement uses TRBV5-6 and TRBJ1-4; D not certain. V was pared by 1 base and J by 0 bases, with 7 bases between. CDR1 and CDR2 (germline): SGHDT, YYEEEE. This CDR3 has 15 amino acids. In DNA, the CDR3 is TGTGCCAGCAGCTTGTGGCCTGCAACTAATGAAAAACTGTTTTTT. Translation: CASSLWPATNEKLFF.

The chain couples TRBV29-1 to TRBJ1-2; 8 nucleotides match TRBD1. This CDR3 has 14 amino acids. Germline trimming cut 1 base from V and 7 bases from J; bases unmatched to any gene: 8. CDR1 and CDR2 from the germline V gene are SQVTM and ANQGSEA. CDR3 in DNA: TGCAGCGTTGAAGGTCCAGGGGGCGCGGGTGGCTACACCTTC. Protein sequence: CSVEGPGGAGGYTF.

The chain combines TRBV6-6 with TRBJ2-7; a weak D match, TRBD1 (6 bases). Germline V lookup: CDR1 MNHNY, CDR2 SVGAGI (reference sequence). This CDR3 contains 14 residues. V was cut by 3 bases and J by 1 base, with 10 bases left in between. The CDR3 region has the DNA TGTGCCAGCAGTTATAACAGGGATTCCTACGAGCAGTACTTC. Protein sequence: CASSYNRDSYEQYF.

This clonotype was counted ten times or more. An end of the junction differs from the germline gene, which may be a read error. CDR3 DNA sequence: TGTGCCAGCAGTTTAGGGGAATACTCCTACGAGCAGTACTTC. Translated, it gives CASSLGEYSYEQYF. The V gene is TRBV7-9, the J gene TRBJ2-7, with D perhaps matching TRBD1 (5 bases). Looked up from germline, CDR1 is SEHNR and CDR2 is FQNEAQ (reference sequence). This CDR3 spans 14 amino acids.

The genes are TRBV14 and TRBJ1-2; D gene ambiguous. Trimming left V 0 bases short and J 7 bases short, with 21 bases between. This CDR3 has 17 amino acids. CDR1 is SGHDN, CDR2 FVKESK, per germline. CDR3 DNA sequence: TGTGCCAGCAGCCAAGATTGGAGGGCGACACTCGCGGCTGGCTACACCTTC. This codes for CASSQDWRATLAAGYTF.

The gene calls are TRBV10-3 and TRBJ2-7; possible D gene TRBD1, 6 bases. V was pared by 6 bases and J by 5 bases, with 11 bases between. CDR1 and CDR2 (germline): ENHRY, SYGVKD. This CDR3 contains 12 residues. CDR3 in DNA: TGTGCCATCAGCAGCACAGGGCACGAGCAGTACTTC. It codes for CAISSTGHEQYF.

This clonotype was counted at least ten times. The V call is TRBV29-1, the J call TRBJ1-1, with D tentatively TRBD1 (6 bases). Germline V gene sequence: CDR1 SQVTM, CDR2 ANQGSEA. The CDR3 length is 14 residues. V shed 6 bases and J shed 1 base, with 15 bases lying between them. DNA of the CDR3: TGCAGCGTAGGCAGCCGGGACAAGAACACTGAAGCTTTCTTT. Protein product: CSVGSRDKNTEAFF.

This clonotype has a count of ten or more. The rearrangement links TRBV20-1 to TRBJ1-2, with 8 bases that match TRBD1. Germline lookup yields CDR1 DFQATT and CDR2 SNEGSKA (reference sequence). V trimming: 1 base; J trimming: 3 bases; junction bases outside the gene matches: 4. CDR3 length: 14 amino acids. The CDR3 reads CSARGTGRDYGYTF. For the CDR3, the DNA is TGCAGTGCTAGAGGGACAGGGCGGGACTATGGCTACACCTTC.

V usage is TRBV27 and J usage is TRBJ1-6, with a weak D call TRBD1 (5 bases). Germline CDR1 MNHEY, CDR2 SMNVEV (reference sequence). Trimming left V 6 bases short and J 7 bases short, with 16 bases between. The CDR3 is 15 residues long. The CDR3 DNA reads as TGTGCCAGCAGCAGCTCCAGGGATCCAAATTCACCCCTCCACTTT. It is translated as CASSSSRDPNSPLHF.

The chain joins TRBV12-3 or TRBV12-4 to TRBJ1-2, with D hard to call. There are 14 residues in the CDR3. The DNA for the CDR3 is TGTGCTAGTGGAAGCAGCCAGCAGACCTATGGCTACACCTTC. Protein sequence: CASGSSQQTYGYTF.